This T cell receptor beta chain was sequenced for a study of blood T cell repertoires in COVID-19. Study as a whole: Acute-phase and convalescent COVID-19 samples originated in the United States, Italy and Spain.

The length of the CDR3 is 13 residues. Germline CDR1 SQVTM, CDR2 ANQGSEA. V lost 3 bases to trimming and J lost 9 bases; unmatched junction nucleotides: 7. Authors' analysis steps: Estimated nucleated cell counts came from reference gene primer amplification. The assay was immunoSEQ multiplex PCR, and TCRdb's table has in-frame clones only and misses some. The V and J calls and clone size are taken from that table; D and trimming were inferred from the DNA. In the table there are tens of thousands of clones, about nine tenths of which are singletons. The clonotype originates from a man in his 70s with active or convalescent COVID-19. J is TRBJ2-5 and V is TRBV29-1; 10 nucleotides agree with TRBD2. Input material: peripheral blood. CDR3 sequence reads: CSVEGAGGPAQYF. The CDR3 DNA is TGCAGCGTTGAGGGAGCGGGGGGGCCGGCCCAGTACTTC.